The table lists the clone carrying this TCR beta chain with many counts. The target antigen is unknown. This entry is derived from a study of blood T cells in healthy people across ages. Notes on the study in general: As naive T cell percentage varied, TCR beta diversity correlated strongly with it. Getting older went along with TCR beta diversity per million T cells dropping roughly linearly. CMV status of donors was unknown, possibly confounding expanded clonotype changes.

Sample-barcoded 5' priming and a J-beta primer mix drove a second PCR of about 7 to 12 cycles. TCRdb reanalysed the 5' RACE reads using MiXCR and keeps one entry per CDR3 protein. The sample lists some 1.4 million distinct CDR3 sequences, approximately 42% occurring once. The CDR3 has 15 residues. Trimming removed 3 bases at V and 1 base at J, with 7 bases between. The people who gave samples were healthy Caucasians from Russia, aged roughly 6 to 100. The TCR comes from a woman aged 18-30 years in good health. The specimen sequenced was blood. The V and J genes are TRBV12-3 or TRBV12-4 and TRBJ2-6, with D unresolved. CDR3: CASSFPLSGANVLTF. CDR3 in DNA: TGTGCCAGCAGTTTCCCTCTTTCTGGGGCCAACGTCCTGACTTTC.